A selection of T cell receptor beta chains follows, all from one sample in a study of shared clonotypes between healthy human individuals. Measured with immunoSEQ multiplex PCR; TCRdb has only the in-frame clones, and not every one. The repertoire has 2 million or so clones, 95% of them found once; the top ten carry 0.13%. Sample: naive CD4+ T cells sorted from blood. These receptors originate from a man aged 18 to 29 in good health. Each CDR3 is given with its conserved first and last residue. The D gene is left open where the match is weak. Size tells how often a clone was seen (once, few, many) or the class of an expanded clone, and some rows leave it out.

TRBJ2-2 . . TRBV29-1 CSVERGSTNTGELFF TGCAGCGTTGAAAGGGGCAGCACGAACACCGGGGAGCTGTTTTTT
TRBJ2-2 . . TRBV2 CASSVPGPLNTGELFF TGTGCCAGCAGTGTTCCGGGTCCCTTAAACACCGGGGAGCTGTTTTTT
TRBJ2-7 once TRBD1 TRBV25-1 CASSEVGTGAIGEQYF TGTGCCAGCAGTGAAGTAGGAACAGGGGCTATAGGGGAGCAGTACTTC
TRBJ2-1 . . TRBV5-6 CASSKLGQREWDEQFF TGTGCCAGCAGCAAATTGGGACAGCGGGAGTGGGATGAGCAGTTCTTC
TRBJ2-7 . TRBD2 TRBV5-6 CASSRLAGGIPTLEQYF TGTGCCAGCAGTAGACTAGCGGGGGGGATCCCTACGTTGGAGCAGTACTTC
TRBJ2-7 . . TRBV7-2 CASSLGAGSYEQYF TGTGCCAGCAGCTTAGGGGCCGGTTCCTACGAGCAGTACTTC
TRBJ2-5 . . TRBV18 CASSRGQASRGETQYF TGTGCCAGCTCCCGAGGCCAGGCATCACGAGGAGAGACCCAGTACTTC
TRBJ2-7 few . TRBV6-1 CASSVSYSLSYEQYF TGTGCCAGCAGTGTCTCTTACAGTCTCTCCTACGAGCAGTACTTC
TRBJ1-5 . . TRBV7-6 CASSPNGQPNQPQHF TGTGCCAGCAGCCCGAACGGCCAGCCCAATCAGCCCCAGCATTTT
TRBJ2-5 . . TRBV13 CASSLGSGIETQYF TGTGCCAGCAGCTTAGGGTCCGGGATTGAGACCCAGTACTTC
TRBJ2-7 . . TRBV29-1 CSAEDNSYEQYF TGCAGCGCCGAGGACAATTCCTACGAGCAGTACTTC
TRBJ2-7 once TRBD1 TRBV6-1 CASSVWGTGGTYEQYF TGTGCCAGCAGTGTTTGGGGGACAGGGGGAACCTACGAGCAGTACTTC
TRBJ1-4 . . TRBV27 CASSLTATNEKLFF TGTGCCAGCAGCCTGACGGCAACTAATGAAAAACTGTTTTTT
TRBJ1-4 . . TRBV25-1 CASSEFGVGKLFF TGTGCCAGCAGTGAGTTCGGAGTTGGAAAACTGTTTTTT
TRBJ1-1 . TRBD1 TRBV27 CASSDRALMNTEAFF TGTGCCAGCAGCGACAGGGCCCTCATGAACACTGAAGCTTTCTTT
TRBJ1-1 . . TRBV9 CASSKRRNTEAFF TGTGCCAGCAGCAAGCGTAGGAACACTGAAGCTTTCTTT
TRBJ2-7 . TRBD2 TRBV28 CASSLDLAGEDEQYF TGTGCCAGCAGTTTAGATCTAGCGGGAGAAGACGAGCAGTACTTC
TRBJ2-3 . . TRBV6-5 CASRPAWRRTDTQYF TGTGCCAGCAGACCCGCATGGCGGCGCACAGATACGCAGTATTTT
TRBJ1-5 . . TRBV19 CASSIMGSYQPQHF TGTGCCAGTAGTATAATGGGGAGTTATCAGCCCCAGCATTTT
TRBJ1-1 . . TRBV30 CAWSVAEVTEAFF TGTGCCTGGAGTGTAGCCGAGGTAACTGAAGCTTTCTTT
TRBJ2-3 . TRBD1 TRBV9 CASSVASGGRTDTQYF TGTGCCAGCAGCGTAGCTTCAGGGGGTCGCACAGATACGCAGTATTTT
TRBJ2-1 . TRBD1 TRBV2 CASSPRQGYNEQFF TGTGCCAGCAGCCCCCGACAGGGGTACAATGAGCAGTTCTTC
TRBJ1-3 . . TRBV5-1 CASSLELGHSGNTIYF TGCGCCAGCAGCTTGGAACTGGGTCATTCTGGAAACACCATATATTTT
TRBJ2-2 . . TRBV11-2 CASSTQNTGELFF TGTGCCAGCAGCACCCAGAACACCGGGGAGCTGTTTTTT
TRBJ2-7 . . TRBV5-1 CASTPNESKYEQYF TGCGCCAGCACCCCGAACGAGTCTAAGTACGAGCAGTACTTC
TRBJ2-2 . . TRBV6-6 CASSPDIKPGTGELFF TGTGCCAGCAGCCCTGATATTAAACCGGGAACCGGGGAGCTGTTTTTT
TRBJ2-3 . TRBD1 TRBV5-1 CASSYGQGVDTQYF TGCGCCAGCAGCTACGGACAGGGGGTAGATACGCAGTATTTT
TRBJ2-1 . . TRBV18 CASSPHPPGGPWSYNEQFF TGTGCCAGCTCACCGCATCCTCCCGGAGGGCCTTGGTCCTACAATGAGCAGTTCTTC
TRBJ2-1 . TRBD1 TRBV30 CAWSNPTGVIRNEQFF TGTGCCTGGAGTAACCCGACAGGGGTAATTAGGAATGAGCAGTTCTTC
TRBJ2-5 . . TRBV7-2 CASSLAGSSHQETQYF TGTGCCAGCAGCTTAGCTGGAAGCAGCCACCAAGAGACCCAGTACTTC
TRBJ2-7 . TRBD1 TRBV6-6 CASSYSGQGSYEQYF TGTGCCAGCAGTTACTCGGGACAGGGCTCCTACGAGCAGTACTTC
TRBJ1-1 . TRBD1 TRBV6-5 CASREDRESSEAFF TGTGCCAGCAGGGAAGACAGGGAGAGCTCTGAAGCTTTCTTT
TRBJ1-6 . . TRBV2 CASGLDYNSPLHF TGTGCCAGTGGTCTGGACTATAATTCACCCCTCCACTTT
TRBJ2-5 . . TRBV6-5 CASRRGGSDGETQYF TGTGCCAGCAGAAGGGGCGGTAGCGATGGAGAGACCCAGTACTTC
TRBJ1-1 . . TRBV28 CATLGESIQGSTEAFF TGTGCCACACTAGGGGAGTCAATACAGGGTAGCACTGAAGCTTTCTTT
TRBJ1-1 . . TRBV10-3 CAISPEQYTEAFF TGTGCCATCAGCCCCGAGCAGTACACTGAAGCTTTCTTT
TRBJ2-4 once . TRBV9 CASSVGDPAKSAIQYF TGTGCCAGCAGCGTAGGAGACCCCGCTAAGTCTGCCATTCAGTACTTC
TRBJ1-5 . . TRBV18 CASSPPGNNNQPQHF TGTGCCAGCTCACCACCCGGGAATAACAATCAGCCCCAGCATTTT
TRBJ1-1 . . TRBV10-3 CAISESVGVASTEAFF TGTGCCATCAGTGAGTCGGTAGGGGTGGCTAGCACTGAAGCTTTCTTT
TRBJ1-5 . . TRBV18 CASSPMTGSNQPQHF TGTGCCAGCTCACCCATGACAGGCAGCAATCAGCCCCAGCATTTT
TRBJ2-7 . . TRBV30 CAWSAGAHYEQYF TGTGCCTGGAGTGCTGGGGCCCACTACGAGCAGTACTTC
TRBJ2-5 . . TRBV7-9 CASSFASYRRPETQYF TGTGCCAGCAGCTTCGCGTCCTACCGACGCCCAGAGACCCAGTACTTC
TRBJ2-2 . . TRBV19 CASNLMDGNTGELFF TGTGCCAGTAATTTGATGGACGGTAACACCGGGGAGCTGTTTTTT
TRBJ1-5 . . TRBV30 CAWSVAGGRQPQHF TGTGCCTGGAGTGTAGCAGGCGGCCGACAGCCCCAGCATTTT
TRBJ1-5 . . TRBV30 CACRGQNNQPQHF TGTGCCTGCCGTGGACAGAATAATCAGCCCCAGCATTTT
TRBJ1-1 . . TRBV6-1 CASSGGTEAFF TGTGCCAGCAGTGGGGGGACTGAAGCTTTCTTT
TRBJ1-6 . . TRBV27 CASRTINSPLHF TGTGCCAGCAGGACAATCAATTCACCCCTCCACTTT
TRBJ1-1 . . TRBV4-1 CASSQEPGGTEAFF TGCGCCAGCAGCCAAGAACCCGGAGGCACTGAAGCTTTCTTT
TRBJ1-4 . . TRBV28 CASSLRQFNEKLFF TGTGCCAGCAGTTTAAGGCAGTTTAATGAAAAACTGTTTTTT
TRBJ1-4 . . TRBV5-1 CASSLEGSSNEKLFF TGCGCCAGCAGCTTGGAGGGCAGCTCCAATGAAAAACTGTTTTTT
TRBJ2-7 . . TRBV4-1 CASSQTGTPVSFYEQYF TGCGCCAGCAGCCAAACCGGGACACCCGTCTCGTTTTACGAGCAGTACTTC